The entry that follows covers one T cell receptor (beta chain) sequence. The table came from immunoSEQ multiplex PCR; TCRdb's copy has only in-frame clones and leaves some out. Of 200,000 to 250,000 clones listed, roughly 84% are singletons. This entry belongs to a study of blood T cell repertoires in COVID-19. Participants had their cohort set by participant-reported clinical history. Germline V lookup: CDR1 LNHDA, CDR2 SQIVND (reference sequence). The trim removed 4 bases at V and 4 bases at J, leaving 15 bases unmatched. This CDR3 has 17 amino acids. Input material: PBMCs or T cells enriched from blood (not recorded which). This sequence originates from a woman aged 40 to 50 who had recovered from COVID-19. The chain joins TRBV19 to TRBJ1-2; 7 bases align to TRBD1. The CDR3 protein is CASSTGQARFLSYGYTF. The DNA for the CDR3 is TGTGCCAGTAGTACCGGACAGGCTCGTTTCCTGAGCTATGGCTACACCTTC.